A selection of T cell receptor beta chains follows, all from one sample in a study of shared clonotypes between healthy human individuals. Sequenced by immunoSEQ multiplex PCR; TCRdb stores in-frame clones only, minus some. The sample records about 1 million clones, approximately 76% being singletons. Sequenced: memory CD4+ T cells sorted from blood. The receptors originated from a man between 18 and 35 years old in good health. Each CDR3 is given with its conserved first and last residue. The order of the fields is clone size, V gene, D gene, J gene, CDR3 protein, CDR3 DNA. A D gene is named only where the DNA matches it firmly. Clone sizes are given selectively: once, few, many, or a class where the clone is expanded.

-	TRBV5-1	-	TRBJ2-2	CASSRGSSEGELFF	TGCGCCAGCAGCCGCGGGTCGTCTGAGGGGGAGCTGTTTTTT
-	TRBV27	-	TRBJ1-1	CASSSTPNTEAFF	TGTGCCAGCAGTTCGACACCGAACACTGAAGCTTTCTTT
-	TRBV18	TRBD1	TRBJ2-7	CASSRTPGQRTYEQYF	TGTGCCAGCTCACGAACGCCGGGACAGAGGACCTACGAGCAGTACTTC
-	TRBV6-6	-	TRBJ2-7	CASSYTPYEQYF	TGTGCCAGCAGCTACACACCCTACGAGCAGTACTTC
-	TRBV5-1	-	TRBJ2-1	CASSLSASQGTLSGVYNEQFF	TGCGCCAGCAGCTTGTCAGCGTCGCAGGGGACCCTCTCTGGGGTCTACAATGAGCAGTTCTTC
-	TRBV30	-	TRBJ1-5	CAWTTGGHQPQHF	TGTGCCTGGACAACGGGGGGCCATCAGCCCCAGCATTTT
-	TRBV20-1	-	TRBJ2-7	CSAKDSYEQYF	TGCAGTGCGAAAGACAGCTACGAGCAGTACTTC
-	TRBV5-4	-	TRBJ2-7	CASSLGPGRDYEQYF	TGTGCCAGCAGCTTGGGCCCCGGGCGTGACTACGAGCAGTACTTC
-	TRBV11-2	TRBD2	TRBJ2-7	CASSGGLAGGSYEQYF	TGTGCCAGCAGTGGGGGCCTAGCGGGAGGATCCTACGAGCAGTACTTC
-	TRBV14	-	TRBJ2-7	CASSPTRSEQYF	TGTGCCAGCAGCCCGACTAGGTCCGAGCAGTACTTC
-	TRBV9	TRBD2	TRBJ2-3	CASTKRGGITDTQYF	TGTGCCAGCACCAAGCGGGGGGGCATCACAGATACGCAGTATTTT
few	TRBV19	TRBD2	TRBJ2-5	CASSELAGVETQYF	TGTGCCAGTAGTGAATTAGCGGGAGTAGAGACCCAGTACTTC
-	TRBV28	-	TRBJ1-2	CASTLVGDGYTF	TGTGCCAGCACCCTAGTCGGGGATGGCTACACCTTC
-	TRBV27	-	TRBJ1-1	CASSPDWGNTEAFF	TGTGCCAGCAGTCCGGACTGGGGGAACACTGAAGCTTTCTTT
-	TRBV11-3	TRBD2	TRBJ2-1	CASSLGLAQSNEQFF	TGTGCCAGCAGCTTGGGACTAGCACAAAGCAATGAGCAGTTCTTC
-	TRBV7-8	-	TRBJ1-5	CASSQQGGASNQPQHF	TGTGCCAGCAGCCAACAAGGGGGAGCTAGCAATCAGCCCCAGCATTTT
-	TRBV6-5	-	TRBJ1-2	CASSYGGGYGYTF	TGTGCCAGCAGTTACGGCGGCGGCTATGGCTACACCTTC
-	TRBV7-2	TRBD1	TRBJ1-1	CASSYLQGGGTEAFF	TGTGCCAGCAGCTACTTACAGGGGGGAGGTACTGAAGCTTTCTTT
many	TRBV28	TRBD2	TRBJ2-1	CASSLNPKSGDFYEQFF	TGTGCCAGCAGTTTAAACCCCAAGAGCGGGGACTTTTATGAGCAGTTCTTC
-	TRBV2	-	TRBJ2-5	CASSVRGGETQYF	TGTGCCAGCAGTGTAAGGGGGGGGGAGACCCAGTACTTC
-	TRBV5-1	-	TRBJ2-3	CASSLAGADTQYF	TGCGCCAGCAGCTTGGCCGGCGCAGATACGCAGTATTTT
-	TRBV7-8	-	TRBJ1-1	CASSPGGNTEAFF	TGTGCCAGCAGCCCCGGGGGGAACACTGAAGCTTTCTTT
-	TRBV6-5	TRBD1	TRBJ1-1	CASSPGWDREAFF	TGTGCCAGCAGTCCCGGTTGGGACAGGGAAGCTTTCTTT
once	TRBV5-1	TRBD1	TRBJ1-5	CASSPGIGGPNQPQHF	TGCGCCAGCAGCCCTGGAATAGGGGGCCCAAATCAGCCCCAGCATTTT
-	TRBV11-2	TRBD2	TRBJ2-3	CASSFITSGTDTQYF	TGTGCCAGCAGCTTCATCACTAGCGGCACAGATACGCAGTATTTT
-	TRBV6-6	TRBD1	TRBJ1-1	CASQIRGQGGAEAFF	TGTGCCAGCCAAATAAGGGGACAGGGGGGCGCTGAAGCTTTCTTT
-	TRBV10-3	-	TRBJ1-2	CAISERTYGYTF	TGTGCCATCAGTGAACGGACCTATGGCTACACCTTC
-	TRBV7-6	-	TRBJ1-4	CASSSRRGEKLFF	TGTGCCAGCAGCTCAAGGAGGGGAGAAAAACTGTTTTTT
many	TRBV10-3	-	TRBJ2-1	CAISDTGNNEQFF	TGTGCCATCAGCGATACAGGGAACAATGAGCAGTTCTTC
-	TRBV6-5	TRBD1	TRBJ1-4	CASSITGEGEKLFF	TGTGCCAGCAGTATCACAGGGGAGGGTGAAAAACTGTTTTTT
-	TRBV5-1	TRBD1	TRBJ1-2	CASSSGTGSDTF	TGCGCCAGCAGTTCCGGGACAGGGAGCGACACCTTC
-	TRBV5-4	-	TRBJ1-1	CASSLEGRALNTEAFF	TGTGCCAGCAGCTTGGAGGGGCGGGCGTTGAACACTGAAGCTTTCTTT
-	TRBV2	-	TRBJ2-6	CASSYTFSGANVLTF	TGTGCCAGCAGCTACACCTTCTCCGGGGCCAACGTCCTGACTTTC
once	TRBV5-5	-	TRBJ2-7	CASSLSAGISSYEQYF	TGTGCCAGCAGCTTGTCGGCAGGGATTAGCTCCTACGAGCAGTACTTC
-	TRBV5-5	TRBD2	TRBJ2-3	CASSPRGLAGSDTQYF	TGTGCCAGCAGCCCAAGAGGACTAGCGGGTTCAGATACGCAGTATTTT
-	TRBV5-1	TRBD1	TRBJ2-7	CASSAGTGVPYEQYF	TGCGCCAGCAGCGCAGGGACAGGGGTTCCCTACGAGCAGTACTTC
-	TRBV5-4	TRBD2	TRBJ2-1	CASVLTSGTGNEQFF	TGTGCCAGCGTTTTGACTAGCGGGACGGGTAATGAGCAGTTCTTC
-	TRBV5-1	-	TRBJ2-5	CASSFSREETQYF	TGCGCCAGCAGCTTTTCCAGGGAAGAGACCCAGTACTTC
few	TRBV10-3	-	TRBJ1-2	CAISGGAGHVNYGYTF	TGTGCCATCAGTGGGGGAGCCGGACACGTTAACTATGGCTACACCTTC
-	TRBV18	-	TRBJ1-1	CASSFQGLGTEAFF	TGTGCCAGCTCGTTTCAGGGGCTGGGCACTGAAGCTTTCTTT
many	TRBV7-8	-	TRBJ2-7	CASSLAEQFIYEQYF	TGTGCCAGCAGCTTGGCCGAACAGTTTATCTACGAGCAGTACTTC
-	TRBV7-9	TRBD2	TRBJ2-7	CASSLEGRVGRAEQYF	TGTGCCAGCAGCTTAGAAGGGAGGGTAGGTCGTGCTGAGCAGTACTTC